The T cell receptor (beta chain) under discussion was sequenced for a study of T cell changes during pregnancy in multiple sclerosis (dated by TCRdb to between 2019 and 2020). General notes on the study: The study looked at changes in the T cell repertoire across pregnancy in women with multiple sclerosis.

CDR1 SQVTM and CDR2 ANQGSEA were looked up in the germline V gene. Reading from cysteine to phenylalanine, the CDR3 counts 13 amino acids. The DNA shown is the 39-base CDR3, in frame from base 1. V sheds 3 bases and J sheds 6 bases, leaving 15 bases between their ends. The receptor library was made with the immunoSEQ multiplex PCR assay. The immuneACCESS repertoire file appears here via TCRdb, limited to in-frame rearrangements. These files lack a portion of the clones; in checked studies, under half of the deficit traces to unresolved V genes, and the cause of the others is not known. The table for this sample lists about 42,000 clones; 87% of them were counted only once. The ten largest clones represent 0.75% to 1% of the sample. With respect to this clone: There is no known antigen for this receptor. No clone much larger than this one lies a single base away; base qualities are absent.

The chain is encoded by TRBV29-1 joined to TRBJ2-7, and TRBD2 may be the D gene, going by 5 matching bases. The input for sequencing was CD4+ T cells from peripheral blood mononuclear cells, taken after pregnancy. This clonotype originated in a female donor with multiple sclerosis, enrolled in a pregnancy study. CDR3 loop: CSVEVRRGVEQYF. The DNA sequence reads TGCAGCGTTGAGGTGCGACGGGGTGTCGAGCAGTACTTC.